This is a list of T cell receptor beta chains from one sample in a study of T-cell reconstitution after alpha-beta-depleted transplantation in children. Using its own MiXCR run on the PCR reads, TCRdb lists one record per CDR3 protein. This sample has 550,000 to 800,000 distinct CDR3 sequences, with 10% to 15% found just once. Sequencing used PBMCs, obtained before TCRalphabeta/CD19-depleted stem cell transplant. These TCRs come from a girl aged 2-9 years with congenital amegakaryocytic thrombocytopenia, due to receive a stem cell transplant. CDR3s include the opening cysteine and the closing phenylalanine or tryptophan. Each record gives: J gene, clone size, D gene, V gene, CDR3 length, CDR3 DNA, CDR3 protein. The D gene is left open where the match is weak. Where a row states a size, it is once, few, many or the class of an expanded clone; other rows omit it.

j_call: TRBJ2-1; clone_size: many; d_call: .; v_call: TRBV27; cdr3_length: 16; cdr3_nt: TGTGCCAGCAGTTTCAGGGTTTCGGAGGGCTACAATGAGCAGTTCTTC; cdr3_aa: CASSFRVSEGYNEQFF
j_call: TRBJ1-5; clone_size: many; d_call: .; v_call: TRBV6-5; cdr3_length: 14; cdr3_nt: TGTGCCAGCAGTTACCGGGACGGTAATCAGCCCCAGCATTTT; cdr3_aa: CASSYRDGNQPQHF
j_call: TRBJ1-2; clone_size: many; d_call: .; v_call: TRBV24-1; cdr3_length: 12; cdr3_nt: TGTGCCACCAGTTTCGGGACTAATGGCTACACCTTC; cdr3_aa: CATSFGTNGYTF
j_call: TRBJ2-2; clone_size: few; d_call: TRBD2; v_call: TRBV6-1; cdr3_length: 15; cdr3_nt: TGTGCCAGGGGACGGGCTAGCGGGAACACCGGGGAGCTGTTTTTT; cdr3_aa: CARGRASGNTGELFF
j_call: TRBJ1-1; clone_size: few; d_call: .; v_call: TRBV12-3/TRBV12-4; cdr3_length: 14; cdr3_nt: TGTGCCAGCAGTTTAGGCCCGGTGAACACTGAAGCTTTCTTT; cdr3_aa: CASSLGPVNTEAFF
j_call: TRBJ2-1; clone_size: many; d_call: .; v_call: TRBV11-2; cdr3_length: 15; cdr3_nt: TGTGCCAGCAGCTTAGGTACGTGGGCCCACAATGAGCAGTTCTTC; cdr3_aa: CASSLGTWAHNEQFF
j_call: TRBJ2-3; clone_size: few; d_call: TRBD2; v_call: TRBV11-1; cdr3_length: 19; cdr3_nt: TGTGCCAGCAGCCTCCGGCGACTAGCGACCGATGCTAGCACAGATACGCAGTATTTT; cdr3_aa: CASSLRRLATDASTDTQYF
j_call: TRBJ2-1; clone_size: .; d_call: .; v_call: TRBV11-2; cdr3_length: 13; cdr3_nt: TGTGCCAGCAGCCGCTCGGGACCCAATGAGCAGTTCTTC; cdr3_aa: CASSRSGPNEQFF
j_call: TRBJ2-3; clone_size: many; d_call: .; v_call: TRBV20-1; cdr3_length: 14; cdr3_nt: TGCAGTGCGATTTCGGCTAGCGGCACAGATACGCAGTATTTT; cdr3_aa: CSAISASGTDTQYF
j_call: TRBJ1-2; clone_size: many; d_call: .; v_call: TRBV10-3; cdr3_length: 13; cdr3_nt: TGTGCCATCAGTGAGTCGACCATTGTCGGCTACACCTTC; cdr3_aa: CAISESTIVGYTF
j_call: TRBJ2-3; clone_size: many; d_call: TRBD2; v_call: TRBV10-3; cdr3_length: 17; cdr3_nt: TGTGCCATCACCAGAGCTGGCCGGGGGGATAGCACAGATACGCAGTATTTT; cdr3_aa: CAITRAGRGDSTDTQYF
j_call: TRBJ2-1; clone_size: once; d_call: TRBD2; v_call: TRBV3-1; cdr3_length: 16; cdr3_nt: TGTGCCAGCAGCCCCGGAGCGGGAGGATTCTACAATGAGCAGTTCTTC; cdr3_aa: CASSPGAGGFYNEQFF
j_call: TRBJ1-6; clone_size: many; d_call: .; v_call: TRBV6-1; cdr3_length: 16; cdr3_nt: TGTGCCAGCAGTGAAGCGCTTCGGTCCTATAATTCACCCCTCCACTTT; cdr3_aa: CASSEALRSYNSPLHF
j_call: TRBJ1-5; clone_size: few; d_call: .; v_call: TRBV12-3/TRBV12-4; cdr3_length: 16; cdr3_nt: TGTGCCAGCAGTGAACCGGGCGGGAGTAGCAATCAGCCCCAGCATTTT; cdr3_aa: CASSEPGGSSNQPQHF
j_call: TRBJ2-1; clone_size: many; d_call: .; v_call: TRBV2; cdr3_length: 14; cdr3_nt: TGTGCCAGCATTGGAGCGATAACCTCGAATGAGCAGTTCTTC; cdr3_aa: CASIGAITSNEQFF
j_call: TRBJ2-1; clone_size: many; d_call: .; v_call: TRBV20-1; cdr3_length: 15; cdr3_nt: TGCAGTGCCAAATCCAATAGCGGCTCCTACAATGAGCAGTTCTTC; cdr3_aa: CSAKSNSGSYNEQFF
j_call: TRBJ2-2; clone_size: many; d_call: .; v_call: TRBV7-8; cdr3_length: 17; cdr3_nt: TGTGCCAGCAGCACAGCTCTAGTCGGGCCGAACACCGGGGAGCTGTTTTTT; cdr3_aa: CASSTALVGPNTGELFF
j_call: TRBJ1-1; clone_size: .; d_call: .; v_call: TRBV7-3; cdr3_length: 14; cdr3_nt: TGTGCCAGCAGCTTAAATCAACTCGACACTGAAGCTTTCTTT; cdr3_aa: CASSLNQLDTEAFF
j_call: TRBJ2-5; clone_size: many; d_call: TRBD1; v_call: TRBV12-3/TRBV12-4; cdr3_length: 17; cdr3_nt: TGTGCCAGCAGCGACTTTGCCCGGGGACAGTTCCAAGAGACCCAGTACTTC; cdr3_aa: CASSDFARGQFQETQYF
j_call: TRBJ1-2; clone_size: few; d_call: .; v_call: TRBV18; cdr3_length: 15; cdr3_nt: TGTGCCAGCTCGATTGAGTGGTCGGGAACCTATGGCTACACCTTC; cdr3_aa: CASSIEWSGTYGYTF
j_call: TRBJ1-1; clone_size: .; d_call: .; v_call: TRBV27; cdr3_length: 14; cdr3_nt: TGTGCCAGCAGTCCATGGGGGGTGAACACTGAAGCTTTCTTT; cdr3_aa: CASSPWGVNTEAFF
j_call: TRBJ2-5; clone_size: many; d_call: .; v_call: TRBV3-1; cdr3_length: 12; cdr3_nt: TGTGCCAGCAGCCAAGATACGGAGACCCAGTACTTC; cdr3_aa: CASSQDTETQYF
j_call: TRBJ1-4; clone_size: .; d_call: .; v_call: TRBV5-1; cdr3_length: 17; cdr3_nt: TGCGCCAGCAGCTTGGAGGGGCGGTCAGACGCTAATGAAAAACTGTTTTTT; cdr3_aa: CASSLEGRSDANEKLFF
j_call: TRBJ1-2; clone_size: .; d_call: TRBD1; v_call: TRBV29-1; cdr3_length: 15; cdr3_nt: TGCAGCGTTGCGTTCCCGGGACAGGGAGGGTATGGCTACACCTTC; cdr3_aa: CSVAFPGQGGYGYTF
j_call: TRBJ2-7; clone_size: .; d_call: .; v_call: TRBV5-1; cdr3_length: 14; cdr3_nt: TGCGCCAGCAGCAACCGGATACAATCCTACGAGCAGTACTTC; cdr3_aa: CASSNRIQSYEQYF
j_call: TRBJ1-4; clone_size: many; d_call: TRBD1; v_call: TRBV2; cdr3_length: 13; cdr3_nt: TGTGCCAGCACCCAGGGGGAGGGCGAAAAACTGTTTTTT; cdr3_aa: CASTQGEGEKLFF
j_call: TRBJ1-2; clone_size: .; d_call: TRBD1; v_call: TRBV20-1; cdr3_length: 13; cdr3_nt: TGCAGTGCTAGAGTTCCACAGGGGTATGGCTACACCTTC; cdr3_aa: CSARVPQGYGYTF
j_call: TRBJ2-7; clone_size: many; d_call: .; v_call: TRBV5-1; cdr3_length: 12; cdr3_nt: TGCGCCAGCAGCTTGGGGGCCCACGAGCAGTACTTC; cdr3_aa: CASSLGAHEQYF
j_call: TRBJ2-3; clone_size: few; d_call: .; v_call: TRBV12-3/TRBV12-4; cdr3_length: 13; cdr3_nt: TGTGCCAGCAGGCCGACAGGAAGAGATACGCAGTATTTT; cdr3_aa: CASRPTGRDTQYF
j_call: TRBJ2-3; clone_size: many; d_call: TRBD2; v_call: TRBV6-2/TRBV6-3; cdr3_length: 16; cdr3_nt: TGTGCCAGCAGTTACCCCACTAGCGGAGGCACAGATACGCAGTATTTT; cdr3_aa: CASSYPTSGGTDTQYF
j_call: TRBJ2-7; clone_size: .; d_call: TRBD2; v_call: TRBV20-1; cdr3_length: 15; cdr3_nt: TGCAGTGCTAGAGATTGGGCGGGAGAGTCCCACGAGCAGTACTTC; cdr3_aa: CSARDWAGESHEQYF
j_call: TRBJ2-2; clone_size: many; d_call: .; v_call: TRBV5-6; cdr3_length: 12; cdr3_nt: TGTGCCAGCAGCTGGGGAACCGGGGAGCTGTTTTTT; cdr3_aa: CASSWGTGELFF
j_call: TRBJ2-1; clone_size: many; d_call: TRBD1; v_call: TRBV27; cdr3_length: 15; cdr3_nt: TGTGCCAGCAGCGAACAGGGGGCTAGGAGGGATGAGCAGTTCTTC; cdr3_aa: CASSEQGARRDEQFF
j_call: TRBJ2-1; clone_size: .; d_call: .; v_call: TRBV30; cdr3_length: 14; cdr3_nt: TGTGCCTGGAGTCCCAGGGACTTTTCCAATGAGCAGTTCTTC; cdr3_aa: CAWSPRDFSNEQFF
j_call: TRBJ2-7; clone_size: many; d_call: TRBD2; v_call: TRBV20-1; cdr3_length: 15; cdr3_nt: TGCAGTGCCAGACCCAGGACTAGCGGGTCCTACGAGCAGTACTTC; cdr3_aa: CSARPRTSGSYEQYF
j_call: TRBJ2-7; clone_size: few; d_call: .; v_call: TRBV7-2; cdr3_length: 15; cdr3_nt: TGTGCCAGCAGCTTAGTTTCGTTAGGAGCTACCGAGCAGTACTTC; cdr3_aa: CASSLVSLGATEQYF